Each of the 5 T cell receptor beta chains below was sequenced from the same sample in a study of T cell responses to AZD1222 COVID-19 vaccine. The protocol was immunoSEQ multiplex PCR, while the TCRdb copy is restricted to in-frame clones and leaves out a portion. The data contain 130,000 to 150,000 clones, around 90% of them singletons. The material was peripheral blood, obtained on day 0 of AZD1222 vaccination. The receptors stem from an adult in good health.

The chain joins TRBV3-1 (or the pseudogene TRBV3-2) to TRBJ1-5, with TRBD1 identical over 7 bases. This CDR3 has 17 amino acids. Germline V gene lookup returns CDR1 LGHDT and CDR2 YNNKEL (reference sequence). After removal of 0 bases from V and 4 bases from J, the junction contained 9 bases not matched to a gene. Written as DNA, the CDR3 is TGTGCCAGCAGCCAAGATCCCCCGGGACAGCTAAATCAGCCCCAGCATTTT. Its protein product is CASSQDPPGQLNQPQHF.

The CDR3 protein is CASRGGTGLAGDYYNEQFF. The CDR3 DNA sequence: TGTGCCAGCCGGGGGGGTACGGGACTAGCGGGAGATTACTACAATGAGCAGTTCTTC. This rearrangement joins TRBV27 to TRBJ2-1; 14 bases agree with TRBD2. Looked up from germline, CDR1 is MNHEY and CDR2 is SMNVEV (reference sequence). This CDR3 region has 19 residues. V gave up 8 bases and J gave up 3 bases; unmatched junction bases: 15.

DNA of the CDR3: TGTGCCAGCAGTTTAGGCGGTGTGAACACAGATACGCAGTATTTT. This codes for CASSLGGVNTDTQYF. This sequence joins TRBV28 and TRBJ2-3; no definite D call. CDR3 length equals 15 residues. V was trimmed by 2 bases and J by 2 bases, leaving 11 bases between them. CDR1 and CDR2 from the germline V gene are MDHEN and SYDVKM.

The chain links TRBV29-1 to TRBJ2-7; unclear D gene. The CDR3 is 12 residues long. CDR1 SQVTM and CDR2 ANQGSEA come from the germline V gene. V lost 4 bases to trimming and J lost 5 bases, with 12 bases between them. Here the CDR3 reads CSVGEGIHEQYF. CDR3 bases: TGCAGCGTTGGGGAAGGGATCCACGAGCAGTACTTC.

The J gene is TRBJ1-1, the V gene TRBV11-2; D gene ambiguous. The V and J ends lost 3 bases and 1 base respectively, with 9 bases between them. The CDR3 runs to 14 residues. Germline V gene data show CDR1 as SGHAT and CDR2 as FQNNGV. The CDR3 protein is CASSLILQNTEAFF. CDR3 nucleotides: TGTGCCAGCAGCTTGATTCTCCAGAACACTGAAGCTTTCTTT.